Each of the 5 T cell receptor beta chains below was sequenced from the same sample in a study of cytomegalovirus exposure and HLA in healthy donors. This PCR relied on a set of 60 Vbeta primers and 13 Jbeta primers. Produced via immunoSEQ multiplex PCR; TCRdb's table is partial and in-frame only. This sample has tens of thousands of clones, with 55% to 75% found just once. Material: PBMCs. The receptors shown here come from a woman in her thirties or forties in good health and CMV-seropositive.

For this clone: Other nucleotide sequences from this sample produce the same CDR3. The chain carries TRBV19 and TRBJ1-1; D gene ambiguous. V lost 6 bases, J lost 1 base, and 9 bases lay in between. The germline gives CDR1 LNHDA, CDR2 SQIVND (reference sequence). CDR3 length: 13 residues. The CDR3 sequence is CASSKTRNTEAFF. Written as DNA, the CDR3 is TGTGCCAGTAGCAAGACACGGAACACTGAAGCTTTCTTT.

The rearrangement uses TRBV6-6 and TRBJ2-3; 9 positions agree with TRBD2. This CDR3 contains 16 residues. The V gene's germline CDR1 is MNHNY and CDR2 SVGAGI (reference sequence). Germline trimming cut 6 bases from V and 5 bases from J; bases unmatched to any gene: 12. CDR3 nucleotides: TGTGCCAGCAGCCCTAAGCGGGGGGCAGGTGAAGATACGCAGTATTTT. It is translated as CASSPKRGAGEDTQYF.

The chain employs TRBV5-1 and TRBJ2-1; 7 positions agree with TRBD2. The CDR3 loop spans 14 amino acids. The trim removed 3 bases at V and 8 bases at J, leaving 8 bases unmatched. Germline V gene lookup returns CDR1 SGHRS and CDR2 YFSETQ. CDR3 protein: CASSWGSGNDEQFF. In DNA, the CDR3 is TGCGCCAGCAGCTGGGGGAGCGGGAACGATGAGCAGTTCTTC.

The V gene is TRBV18, the J gene TRBJ2-1, with a possible D match to TRBD2 (6 bases). The CDR3 consists of 15 residues. V gave up 2 bases and J gave up 0 bases, with 8 bases separating them. Germline V gene data show CDR1 as KGHSH and CDR2 as LQKENI. The CDR3 coding sequence is TGTGCCAGCTCACCATGGGGAGGCTCCTACAATGAGCAGTTCTTC. It encodes CASSPWGGSYNEQFF.

The chain combines TRBV9 with TRBJ2-3, with D tentatively TRBD1 (6 bases). The germline V and J ends were trimmed by 3 bases and 4 bases, with 12 bases remaining between them. Germline V gives CDR1 SGDLS, CDR2 YYNGEE. This CDR3 has 14 residues. CDR3 nucleotide sequence: TGTGCCAGCAGCGAACAGGGCTTGTCAGATACGCAGTATTTT. The encoded protein is CASSEQGLSDTQYF.